This T cell receptor (beta chain) was obtained from a study of blood T cell repertoires in COVID-19. Study-wide background: There were acute and convalescent COVID-19 samples, and they came from the United States, Italy and Spain. PBMCs, B-cell-depleted T cells, or T cells provided the cDNA or gDNA that made up the material.

Study processing details: Reference gene primer amplification gave nucleated cell count estimates. Libraries were prepared by immunoSEQ multiplex PCR; TCRdb keeps only in-frame clonotypes and omits some of them. From that table come the V and J calls and clone size; the DNA was used to work out D and trimming. Among roughly 140,000 clones listed, 80% to 90% were seen once. The source is a man in his 70s with acute or convalescent COVID-19. Specimen: peripheral blood.

CDR3 in amino acids: CASSYSASGSVAETQYF. The CDR3 bases are TGTGCCAGCAGTTACTCGGCTAGCGGGAGCGTCGCAGAGACCCAGTACTTC. V gene TRBV6-7 combines with J gene TRBJ2-5, with TRBD2 matching over 10 bases. TRBV6-7 is treated as an ORF (open reading frame) with a function not yet certain. The CDR3 loop spans 17 amino acids. Trimming removed 0 bases from V and 4 bases from J; junction bases left unmatched: 8.